A single sample gave rise to the 22 T cell receptor beta chains below, sequenced in a study of CD8 T cells in ankylosing spondylitis. Study-wide results and limits: A TCR beta motif of roughly eight highly homologous variants seemed to mark ankylosing spondylitis blood.

These TCRs' antigens remain unknown. TCRdb analysed the 5' RACE reads with MiXCR anew, one entry per CDR3 protein. The sample includes roughly 470,000 distinct CDR3 sequences, about 25% of them seen just once. Sequencing input: blood, either unsorted or a sorted T cell fraction (not recorded which). The receptors shown here come from a male donor with ankylosing spondylitis.

In its sample, this clonotype was seen a few times. The chain is built from TRBV20-1 and TRBJ1-4, with TRBD1 matching over 9 bases. This CDR3 contains 16 residues. After removal of 0 bases from V and 8 bases from J, the junction contained 10 bases not matched to a gene. Germline lookup yields CDR1 DFQATT and CDR2 SNEGSKA (reference sequence). The CDR3 nucleotides are TGCAGTGCTAGAGAGCAAAACAGGGGGCTGGAGGAAAAACTGTTTTTT. This translates into CSAREQNRGLEEKLFF.

This clonotype was counted only a few times. V usage is TRBV5-1 and J usage is TRBJ2-3; 14 bases map to TRBD2. This CDR3 is 16 amino acids long. Looked up from germline, CDR1 is SGHRS and CDR2 is YFSETQ. Unmatched junction bases numbered 6, after V lost 5 bases and J lost 4 bases. The CDR3 DNA reads as TGCGCCAGCAGGGAAGGGACTAGCGGGAGAGCAGATACGCAGTATTTT. It translates to CASREGTSGRADTQYF.

The rearrangement joins TRBV5-5 to TRBJ2-1, with D tentatively TRBD1 or TRBD2 (5 bases each). The CDR3 has 15 amino acids. The V and J ends lost 3 bases and 4 bases respectively, with 14 bases between them. CDR1 SGHKS and CDR2 YYEKEE come from the germline V gene (reference sequence). CDR3 bases: TGTGCCAGCAGCTGGGACGGTCCGGGTTACAATGAGCAGTTCTTC. It translates to CASSWDGPGYNEQFF. Drawing the rest from reference TRBV5-5 and TRBJ2-1, the complete variable domain is DAGVTQSPTHLIKTRGQQVTLRCSPISGHKSVSWYQQVLGQGPQFIFQYYEKEERGRGNFPDRFSARQFPNYSSELNVNALLLGDSALYLCASSWDGPGYNEQFFGPGTRLTVL.

The chain uses TRBV13 and TRBJ1-3; no clear D. CDR1 and CDR2 (germline): PRHDT, FYEKMQ (reference sequence). The germline V and J ends were trimmed by 2 bases and 0 bases, with 11 bases remaining between them. The CDR3 is 16 amino acids. CDR3 DNA: TGTGCCAGCAGCTTAACTTCTTGGTCCTCTGGAAACACCATATATTTT. It encodes CASSLTSWSSGNTIYF. The variable domain in full, completed from reference TRBV13 and TRBJ1-3, reads AAGVIQSPRHLIKEKRETATLKCYPIPRHDTVYWYQQGPGQDPQFLISFYEKMQSDKGSIPDRFSAQQFSDYHSELNMSSLELGDSALYFCASSLTSWSSGNTIYFGEGSWLTVV.

The gene calls are TRBV7-9 and TRBJ2-3; a weak D match, TRBD2 (6 bases). Germline values: CDR1 SEHNR, CDR2 FQNEAQ (reference sequence). The CDR3 sequence is 16 residues long. The V end was cut by 2 bases, the J end by 3 bases, with 15 bases between. The CDR3 DNA follows: TGTGCCAGCAGCTTATTCGGGCGGGATTTGACAGATACGCAGTATTTT. Encoded protein: CASSLFGRDLTDTQYF.

This clonotype was counted only a few times. V gene TRBV6-4 combines with J gene TRBJ2-7, with D possibly TRBD1 on 5 matching bases. V lost 7 bases and J lost 1, with 20 bases in between. The germline V gene has CDR1 MRHNA and CDR2 SNTAGT. The CDR3 extends over 16 amino acids. CDR3 nucleotides: TGTGCCAGCAAGGGGTCTTCGGAATATTGGTCCTACGAGCAGTACGTC. Encoded protein: CASKGSSEYWSYEQYV.

The chain recombines TRBV10-3 with TRBJ1-1; D is unresolved. The V gene lost 6 bases and the J gene lost 5 bases, with 16 bases spanning the gap. The CDR3 has 14 amino acids. Germline V gene sequence: CDR1 ENHRY, CDR2 SYGVKD. The CDR3 nucleotides read TGTGCCATCAGGGGTGGTGGTGGGGATACTGAAGCTTTCTTT. Protein product: CAIRGGGGDTEAFF.

This clonotype has just a few counts. The V call is TRBV27, the J call TRBJ1-1; TRBD1 might be the D (5 bases). Germline-derived CDR1 and CDR2 are MNHEY and SMNVEV (reference sequence). V was clipped by 7 bases and J by 1 base, with 7 bases between them. This CDR3 has 12 residues. The chain's CDR3 is CASTTANTEAFF. CDR3 DNA sequence: TGTGCCAGCACGACAGCGAACACTGAAGCTTTCTTT.

The chain has TRBV11-2 and TRBJ2-1, with D tentatively TRBD2 (5 bases). The CDR3 length is 15 residues. Per germline, CDR1 SGHAT and CDR2 FQNNGV. The ends were cut back, 5 bases at V and 0 bases at J, with 11 bases in the middle. DNA of the CDR3: TGTGCCAGCAGCCTCGGACTCCCCTCCTACAATGAGCAGTTCTTC. Encoded protein: CASSLGLPSYNEQFF.

CDR3 DNA sequence: TGTGCCAGCAGTTTACGGGGGGCGGTCGGTGGCTACACCTTC. It codes for CASSLRGAVGGYTF. The J gene is TRBJ1-2, the V gene TRBV12-3 or TRBV12-4, with D possibly matching TRBD1 (6 bases). The V and J ends lost 2 bases and 7 bases respectively, with 14 bases between them. This CDR3 region has 14 residues.

This clonotype was seen more than once but under ten times. The genes are TRBV3-1 and TRBJ2-1; the D is unclear. Trimming took 3 bases from V and 3 from J, leaving 18 bases between them. This CDR3 contains 17 residues. Germline assignment: CDR1 LGHDT and CDR2 YNNKEL (reference sequence). CDR3: CASSQISLSGNYNEQFF. CDR3 in DNA: TGTGCCAGCAGCCAGATATCCTTAAGTGGTAACTACAATGAGCAGTTCTTC.

This chain uses TRBV12-3 or TRBV12-4 with TRBJ2-3; 7 nucleotides line up with TRBD2. The V gene end was trimmed by 5 bases and the J gene end by 2 bases; junction bases not matched to a gene: 7. The CDR3 contains 15 residues. In DNA, the CDR3 is TGTGCCAGCAGTCTCTCCGGGACTAACACAGATACGCAGTATTTT. Translating it yields CASSLSGTNTDTQYF.

This clonotype was counted between two and nine times. CDR3 bases: TGTGCCAGCAGCTTTAGGGGCAACAGGGGCAATGAGCAGTTCTTC. As protein: CASSFRGNRGNEQFF. The chain couples TRBV7-9 to TRBJ2-1; 7 bases map to TRBD1. Germline CDR1 and CDR2: SEHNR and FQNEAQ (reference sequence). With V trimmed by 3 bases and J by 6 bases, 8 bases remained unmatched. This CDR3 comprises 15 residues.

This clonotype appeared a few times. The chain employs TRBV20-1 and TRBJ2-2; possibly TRBD1 for D (5 bases). The CDR3 contains 16 residues. Germline loops: CDR1 DFQATT, CDR2 SNEGSKA (reference sequence). Trimming removed 0 bases at V and 0 bases at J, with 11 bases between. CDR3 bases: TGCAGTGCTAGAGATGGGGCAACAGCGAACACCGGGGAGCTGTTTTTT. Protein product: CSARDGATANTGELFF.

The rearrangement joins TRBV6-1 to TRBJ2-2; D remains unclear. The CDR3 loop spans 13 amino acids. Germline loops: CDR1 MNHNS, CDR2 SASEGT. The V end lost 6 bases, the J end lost 4 bases, and 9 bases lay between the germline ends. For the CDR3, the DNA is TGTGCCAGCAGCCCAAGTCGCACCGGGGAGCTGTTTTTT. Encoded protein: CASSPSRTGELFF.

This clonotype was observed a few times. The CDR3 reads CAIMGVGGSYEQYF. The CDR3 DNA reads TGTGCCATCATGGGCGTCGGGGGGAGCTACGAGCAGTACTTC. The chain carries TRBV10-3 and TRBJ2-7; 7 nucleotides align to TRBD2. Germline V gene lookup returns CDR1 ENHRY and CDR2 SYGVKD. J gave up 3 bases and V 7 bases, and 9 bases lay outside the gene matches. This CDR3 is 14 amino acids long.

This clonotype came up many times. The genes are TRBV12-3 or TRBV12-4 and TRBJ2-1; 11 nucleotides match TRBD1. CDR3 length: 14 residues. V gave up 6 bases and J gave up 8 bases; unmatched junction bases: 6. This chain's CDR3 is CASRDRGRIDEQFF. The CDR3 DNA follows: TGTGCCAGCAGGGACAGGGGGCGCATCGATGAGCAGTTCTTC.

This clonotype was picked up a small number of times. The chain joins TRBV29-1 to TRBJ1-1; possibly TRBD1 for D (5 bases). This CDR3 is 14 amino acids long. Per germline, CDR1 SQVTM and CDR2 ANQGSEA. V lost 4 bases and J 1 base, leaving 13 bases between the germline ends. In nucleotides, the CDR3 is TGCAGCGTTGGAAAGGGGAACACGAACACTGAAGCTTTCTTT. Protein product: CSVGKGNTNTEAFF.

In this sample, this clonotype turned up a few times. The gene calls are TRBV2 and TRBJ1-2; the match to TRBD1 covers 7 bases. Losses at the gene ends were 2 bases for V and 6 bases for J; bases not matched to a gene: 3. Germline values: CDR1 SNHLY, CDR2 FYNNEI. The CDR3 loop spans 13 amino acids. CDR3 sequence (DNA): TGTGCCAGCAGTGAAAACAGGGGAGATGGCTACACCTTC. It specifies CASSENRGDGYTF.

In its sample, this clonotype was seen a few times. CDR3 residues: CSANVGRGGTDTQYF. DNA for the CDR3: TGCAGTGCTAACGTGGGGCGGGGCGGCACAGATACGCAGTATTTT. The chain has TRBV20-1 and TRBJ2-3; tentative D call: TRBD2 (6 bases). Germline V CDR1 and CDR2: DFQATT, SNEGSKA (reference sequence). The V end was cut by 4 bases, the J end by 1 base, with 15 bases between. CDR3 size: 15 residues.

The chain carries TRBV11-1 and TRBJ2-3; TRBD1 might be the D (6 bases). The CDR3 covers 18 residues. Germline loops: CDR1 SGHAT, CDR2 FQDESV (reference sequence). V lost 4 bases and J 3 bases, leaving 23 bases between the germline ends. The CDR3 DNA sequence: TGTGCCAGCAGCTCGGGACATACCTCCGAGGGCCCGACAGATACGCAGTATTTT. Amino acids: CASSSGHTSEGPTDTQYF.

A note on this clonotype: Compared with germline, one end of the junction differs, possibly owing to a read error. The J gene is TRBJ2-1, the V gene TRBV11-2, with unresolved D. The germline V gene has CDR1 SGHAT and CDR2 FQNNGV. The CDR3 is 13 amino acids. The CDR3 nucleotides are TGTGCCAGCAGCTTAGATCGGTCGAGTTGGATGCTCTTC. This encodes CASSLDRSSWMLF.